Detailed here is one TCR beta chain. Participants' reported clinical history set cohort assignment. Original analysis: Counts of nucleated cells, estimated from reference gene primer amplification, were obtained. Data came from immunoSEQ multiplex PCR; TCRdb stores just in-frame clones and leaves some out. That table furnishes V, J and clone size, whereas the DNA furnished D and trimming. The sample has 220,000 or so clones, around 89% seen once; the top ten hold about 3.3%. This specimen comes from a study of blood T cell repertoires in COVID-19. Study-level background: The samples span acute and convalescent COVID-19 from the United States, Italy and Spain. The cDNA or gDNA used as material had been derived from T cells, B-cell-depleted T cells, or PBMCs.

This CDR3 has 14 amino acids. Deletions cut 5 bases from V and 2 bases from J, with 13 bases between. Germline loops: CDR1 SGHVS, CDR2 FQNEAQ. This TCR came from a woman between 18 and 30 years old in a cohort exposed to, infected with or recovered from COVID-19 (not recorded which). Sample: PBMCs or T cells enriched from blood (not recorded which). The chain uses TRBV7-8 and TRBJ2-7; tentative D call: TRBD2 (5 bases). For the CDR3, the DNA is TGTGCCAGCAGCCCGAACCCAGCGGCCTACGAGCAGTACTTC. Residues: CASSPNPAAYEQYF. Filled out from reference TRBV7-8 and TRBJ2-7, the complete variable domain reads GAGVSQSPRYKVAKRGQDVALRCDPISGHVSLFWYQQALGQGPEFLTYFQNEAQLDKSGLPSDRFFAERPEGSVSTLKIQRTQQEDSAVYLCASSPNPAAYEQYFGPGTRLTVT.